These 28 T cell receptor beta chains were all obtained from the same sample, sequenced in a study of T cells in Graves' hyperthyroidism and ophthalmopathy. It was RNA transcripts that yielded the amplified TCR beta CDR3 regions. First-round RT-PCR with HTBI primers amplified the TCR CDR3 region. MiXCR, applied by TCRdb to the multiplex PCR reads, yields one record per CDR3 protein. Of some 620,000 distinct CDR3 sequences detected, 15% to 20% appear once; the ten largest clones hold 3.8%. The sample consisted of blood. The receptor set was obtained from a woman in her twenties or thirties with Graves' hyperthyroidism.

This clonotype was recorded at least ten times. The chain combines TRBV6-1 with TRBJ1-1; the D gene is possibly TRBD1 (5 bases). CDR1 and CDR2 (germline): MNHNS, SASEGT. The CDR3 sequence is 12 residues long. V dropped 6 bases and J dropped 4 bases, with 9 bases sitting between them. CDR3 sequence (DNA): TGTGCCAGCAGGGGACCTATCACTGAAGCTTTCTTT. Encoded protein: CASRGPITEAFF.

The chain employs TRBV6-1 and TRBJ1-1; 9 nucleotides align to TRBD1. The CDR3 is 15 amino acids. V was pared by 6 bases and J by 0 bases, with 5 bases of the junction left unmatched. CDR1 MNHNS and CDR2 SASEGT come from the germline V gene. CDR3 loop: CASSSGQGLNTEAFF. For the CDR3, the DNA is TGTGCCAGCAGCTCGGGACAGGGCTTGAACACTGAAGCTTTCTTT.

The chain is built from TRBV5-1 and TRBJ2-3; 11 bases agree with TRBD2. Germline V gives CDR1 SGHRS, CDR2 YFSETQ. The CDR3 runs to 16 residues. Trimming removed 4 bases from V and 3 bases from J; junction bases left unmatched: 7. The CDR3 DNA follows: TGCGCCAGCAGCGGGCTAGCGGGAGGCGTGACAGATACGCAGTATTTT. Encoded protein: CASSGLAGGVTDTQYF. Full variable domain (outside the CDR3, taken from reference TRBV5-1 and TRBJ2-3): KAGVTQTPRYLIKTRGQQVTLSCSPISGHRSVSWYQQTPGQGLQFLFEYFSETQRNKGNFPGRFSGRQFSNSRSEMNVSTLELGDSALYLCASSGLAGGVTDTQYFGPGTRLTVL.

In this sample, this clonotype turned up many times. The chain carries TRBV6-1 and TRBJ2-5; 7 bases map to TRBD2. This CDR3 is 15 amino acids long. With 7 bases clipped from V and 3 bases from J, the junction kept 11 bases outside the gene matches. Per germline, CDR1 MNHNS and CDR2 SASEGT. The CDR3 loop is CASKGGSLGEETQYF. The CDR3, as DNA: TGTGCCAGCAAGGGCGGGAGCCTTGGAGAAGAGACCCAGTACTTC.

This chain connects TRBV7-9 to TRBJ1-5; D not certain. This CDR3 contains 14 residues. Germline V lookup: CDR1 SEHNR, CDR2 FQNEAQ (reference sequence). Trimming took 5 bases from V and 0 from J, leaving 8 bases between them. Here the CDR3 reads CASSPGHSNQPQHF. DNA for the CDR3: TGTGCCAGCAGCCCCGGCCATAGCAATCAGCCCCAGCATTTT. Combining the CDR3 with reference TRBV7-9 and TRBJ1-5 gives the whole variable domain DTGVSQNPRHKITKRGQNVTFRCDPISEHNRLYWYRQTLGQGPEFLTYFQNEAQLEKSRLLSDRFSAERPKGSFSTLEIQRTEQGDSAMYLCASSPGHSNQPQHFGDGTRLSIL.

This clonotype occurred many times. V and J are TRBV28 and TRBJ2-2; no reliable D call. Germline CDR1 and CDR2: MDHEN and SYDVKM. Trimming shortened V by 5 bases and J by 5 bases, and 15 bases separated the two germline ends. The CDR3 length is 15 residues. The CDR3 is CASSPTGFMTGELFF. The CDR3 DNA reads as TGTGCCAGCAGTCCCACCGGGTTCATGACCGGGGAGCTGTTTTTT.

This chain joins TRBV28 and TRBJ2-7; 13 positions agree with TRBD2. The CDR3 has 16 amino acids. The junction had 9 bases not matched to a gene; V was cut back by 6 bases and J by 4 bases. Per germline, CDR1 MDHEN and CDR2 SYDVKM. The CDR3 loop is CASSTTGTSGIYEQYF. CDR3 nucleotide sequence: TGTGCCAGCAGCACGACCGGGACTAGCGGGATTTACGAGCAGTACTTC.

This clonotype occurred many times. The V call is TRBV20-1, the J call TRBJ2-7, with 7 bases matching TRBD2. V lost 5 bases and J lost 4; bases outside the gene matches: 11. There are 14 residues in the CDR3. Per the germline V gene, CDR1 is DFQATT and CDR2 is SNEGSKA (reference sequence). In DNA form, the CDR3 reads TGCAGTGCTCCCCCTGCGGGCGGGAGTTACGAGCAGTACTTC. This encodes CSAPPAGGSYEQYF.

This clonotype turned up a few times. This chain connects TRBV6-1 to TRBJ2-1, with unresolved D. CDR1 and CDR2 from the germline V gene are MNHNS and SASEGT. Trimming cost V 2 bases and J 2 bases, with 10 bases left between them. This CDR3 is built from 15 residues. In DNA form, the CDR3 reads TGTGCCAGCAGTGAACTGGGTCAAACCTACAATGAGCAGTTCTTC. Translating it yields CASSELGQTYNEQFF.

This clonotype was seen many times. The V call is TRBV12-3 or TRBV12-4, the J call TRBJ1-1, with TRBD1 matching 7 bases. Trimming at V came to 3 bases and at J to 4 bases, leaving 11 bases not matched to a gene. CDR3 length: 16 residues. The CDR3 protein is CASSFDWDSRPTEAFF. In DNA form, the CDR3 reads TGTGCCAGCAGTTTTGACTGGGACAGCAGACCCACTGAAGCTTTCTTT.

This clonotype was observed many times. The rearrangement uses TRBV24-1 and TRBJ1-2; 9 nucleotides align to TRBD1. This CDR3 comprises 15 residues. Germline V gene lookup returns CDR1 KGHDR and CDR2 SFDVKD. Trimming took 3 bases from V and 6 from J; bases not matched to a gene: 7. The CDR3 nucleotides are TGTGCCACCAGTGATCCGGGGACAGGGTCCGATGGCTACACCTTC. Translating gives CATSDPGTGSDGYTF.

Regarding this clonotype: A much larger clone differs by one base, so this may be a read error. This chain joins TRBV6-5 and TRBJ2-7; the D gene is possibly TRBD1 (6 bases). The germline V gene has CDR1 MNHEY and CDR2 SVGAGI. With 0 bases removed from V and 1 base from J, the gap between germline ends came to 13 bases. This CDR3 contains 16 residues. CDR3 in amino acids: CASSYSQGIGSYEQYF. The CDR3 DNA reads TGTGCCAGCAGTTACTCGCAGGGGATAGGGTCCTACGAGCAGTACTTC.

The chain joins TRBV29-1 to TRBJ2-1, with D maybe TRBD2 (6 bases). This CDR3 is 14 amino acids long. V gave up 8 bases and J gave up 3 bases, with 17 bases separating them. CDR1 is SQVTM, CDR2 ANQGSEA, per germline. In DNA, the CDR3 is TGCAGCTCACGGGGGACGGGGAACTACAATGAGCAGTTCTTC. Its translation is CSSRGTGNYNEQFF.

The chain has TRBV2 and TRBJ2-7; a weak D match, TRBD1 (5 bases). Germline V gene sequence: CDR1 SNHLY, CDR2 FYNNEI. V lost 6 bases and J lost 6, with 9 bases in between. The CDR3 extends over 11 amino acids. CDR3 in amino acids: CASSEDIEQYF. The CDR3 DNA follows: TGTGCCAGCAGCGAGGACATCGAGCAGTACTTC.

The genes are TRBV20-1 and TRBJ2-2, with 10 bases fitting TRBD2. Germline V lookup: CDR1 DFQATT, CDR2 SNEGSKA (reference sequence). The CDR3 loop spans 16 amino acids. V gave up 2 bases and J gave up 3 bases; unmatched junction bases: 6. CDR3 protein: CSARRSGRVDTGELFF. The CDR3 DNA follows: TGCAGTGCTAGAAGAAGCGGGAGGGTTGACACCGGGGAGCTGTTTTTT.

Here the CDR3 DNA reads TGCGCCAGCAGCCAGCGTGACAGCTCGGATCAGCCCCAGCATTTT. Protein: CASSQRDSSDQPQHF. The J gene is TRBJ1-5, the V gene TRBV4-1, with a weak D call TRBD1 (5 bases). Germline-derived CDR1 and CDR2 are MGHRA and YSYEKL. V lost 3 bases to trimming and J lost 5 bases, with 14 bases between them. The CDR3 totals 15 residues.

This clonotype appeared many times. The chain has TRBV30 and TRBJ2-1; D is possibly TRBD2 (5 bases). Germline-derived CDR1 and CDR2 are GTSNPN and SVGIG (reference sequence). Trimming shortened V by 4 bases and J by 10 bases, and 14 bases separated the two germline ends. This CDR3 region has 12 residues. Here the CDR3 reads CAWNIPGNEQFF. For the CDR3, the DNA is TGTGCCTGGAATATTCCGGGGAACGAGCAGTTCTTC. The variable domain in full, with the rest retrieved from reference TRBV30 and TRBJ2-1, is SQTIHQWPATLVQPVGSPLSLECTVEGTSNPNLYWYRQAAGRGLQLLFYSVGIGQISSEVPQNLSASRPQDRQFILSSKKLLLSDSGFYLCAWNIPGNEQFFGPGTRLTVL.

This clonotype was picked up many times. The rearrangement uses TRBV20-1 and TRBJ2-3; maybe TRBD2 (6 bases). Germline assignment: CDR1 DFQATT and CDR2 SNEGSKA (reference sequence). V was pared by 6 bases and J by 3 bases, with 25 bases between. The CDR3 contains 17 residues. The CDR3 sequence is CSARLLEGLFMTDTQYF. CDR3 nucleotides: TGCAGTGCCAGATTGTTGGAGGGCCTATTTATGACAGATACGCAGTATTTT.

The chain carries TRBV6-2 or TRBV6-3 and TRBJ1-1; no firm D call. Per germline, CDR1 MNHEY and CDR2 SVGEGT. V lost 0 bases, J lost 0 bases, and 14 bases lay in between. The CDR3 spans 17 residues. DNA of the CDR3: TGTGCCAGCAGTTACTCGAGGGTCGAGGGAGTGAACACTGAAGCTTTCTTT. It translates to CASSYSRVEGVNTEAFF.

This clonotype was observed at least ten times. CDR3 amino acids: CSAIPRAHEQFF. The CDR3 DNA follows: TGCAGTGCTATTCCTCGGGCTCATGAGCAGTTCTTC. The rearrangement joins TRBV20-1 to TRBJ2-1; D gene unclear. This CDR3 region has 12 residues. V shed 4 bases and J shed 8 bases, with 12 bases lying between them. Germline V gene sequence: CDR1 DFQATT, CDR2 SNEGSKA (reference sequence).

The rearrangement joins TRBV6-1 to TRBJ1-2; 9 positions match TRBD1. In germline, CDR1 is MNHNS, CDR2 SASEGT. The CDR3 has 16 residues. V dropped 5 bases and J dropped 4; count of bases not matched to a gene: 11. The DNA of the CDR3 is TGTGCCAGCAGTCCACGGGACAGGGATAGGGCCTATGGCTACACCTTC. This encodes CASSPRDRDRAYGYTF.

This clonotype came up many times. This chain links TRBV3-1 with TRBJ1-1, with a possible D match to TRBD1 (6 bases). V lost 0 bases, J lost 7 bases, and 15 bases lay in between. This CDR3 is built from 15 residues. CDR1 is LGHDT and CDR2 is YNNKEL in the germline V gene (reference sequence). CDR3 residues: CASSQDGLLQGEAFF. The DNA for the CDR3 is TGTGCCAGCAGCCAAGACGGACTTTTACAGGGTGAAGCTTTCTTT.

Comments on this clonotype: One end of the junction varies from germline; a read error may be responsible. The rearrangement links TRBV12-3 or TRBV12-4 to TRBJ2-6; TRBD1 is a possible D gene (5 bases). The CDR3 loop spans 17 amino acids. The CDR3 spells CASSVRPVSSGANVPTF. CDR3 DNA sequence: TGTGCCAGCAGTGTACGGCCAGTAAGCTCTGGGGCCAACGTCCCGACTTTC.

Ten or more counts support this clonotype. This chain's CDR3 is CASSSDLQTTTEAFF. For the CDR3, the DNA is TGTGCCAGCAGTTCGGACCTACAAACGACCACTGAAGCTTTCTTT. This chain joins TRBV28 and TRBJ1-1, with D uncertain. Deletions cut 4 bases from V and 4 bases from J, with 16 bases between. CDR1 is MDHEN, CDR2 SYDVKM, per germline. The CDR3 loop spans 15 amino acids.

V is TRBV5-1 and J is TRBJ2-5; TRBD2 is a possible D gene (5 bases). The V gene lost 3 bases and the J gene lost 5 bases, with 20 bases spanning the gap. The CDR3 consists of 16 residues. Germline V lookup: CDR1 SGHRS, CDR2 YFSETQ. The CDR3 is CASSSQDSLTLETQYF. The CDR3 DNA reads as TGCGCCAGCAGCTCCCAGGACTCTTTAACGCTGGAGACCCAGTACTTC.

The chain combines TRBV15 with TRBJ2-1; D perhaps matches TRBD1 (5 bases). This CDR3 contains 17 residues. The V and J ends lost 0 bases and 0 bases respectively, with 12 bases between them. CDR1 is LNHNV and CDR2 is YYDKDF in the germline V gene (reference sequence). The CDR3 loop reads CATSRELEGVSYNEQFF. The CDR3 nucleotides read TGTGCCACCAGCAGAGAGTTAGAAGGGGTCTCCTACAATGAGCAGTTCTTC.

This clonotype was counted many times. The chain is built from TRBV27 and TRBJ2-1, with 13 bases that match TRBD2. This CDR3 region has 14 residues. Trimming cost V 8 bases and J 11 bases; bases outside gene matches: 9. Germline V CDR1 and CDR2: MNHEY, SMNVEV (reference sequence). The CDR3: CASGSGLAGAQQFF. In DNA form, the CDR3 reads TGTGCCAGCGGTTCAGGACTAGCGGGAGCACAGCAGTTCTTC.

The chain uses TRBV28 and TRBJ2-5, with no clear D. The CDR3 has 13 amino acids. Germline values: CDR1 MDHEN, CDR2 SYDVKM. Trimming pared 6 bases from V and 7 bases from J, leaving 15 bases between. This CDR3 reads CASSPSLLSTQYF. The CDR3 bases are TGTGCCAGCAGCCCAAGTCTTTTGTCGACCCAGTACTTC. Filled out from reference TRBV28 and TRBJ2-5, the complete variable domain reads DVKVTQSSRYLVKRTGEKVFLECVQDMDHENMFWYRQDPGLGLRLIYFSYDVKMKEKGDIPEGYSVSREKKERFSLILESASTNQTSMYLCASSPSLLSTQYFGPGTRLLVL.